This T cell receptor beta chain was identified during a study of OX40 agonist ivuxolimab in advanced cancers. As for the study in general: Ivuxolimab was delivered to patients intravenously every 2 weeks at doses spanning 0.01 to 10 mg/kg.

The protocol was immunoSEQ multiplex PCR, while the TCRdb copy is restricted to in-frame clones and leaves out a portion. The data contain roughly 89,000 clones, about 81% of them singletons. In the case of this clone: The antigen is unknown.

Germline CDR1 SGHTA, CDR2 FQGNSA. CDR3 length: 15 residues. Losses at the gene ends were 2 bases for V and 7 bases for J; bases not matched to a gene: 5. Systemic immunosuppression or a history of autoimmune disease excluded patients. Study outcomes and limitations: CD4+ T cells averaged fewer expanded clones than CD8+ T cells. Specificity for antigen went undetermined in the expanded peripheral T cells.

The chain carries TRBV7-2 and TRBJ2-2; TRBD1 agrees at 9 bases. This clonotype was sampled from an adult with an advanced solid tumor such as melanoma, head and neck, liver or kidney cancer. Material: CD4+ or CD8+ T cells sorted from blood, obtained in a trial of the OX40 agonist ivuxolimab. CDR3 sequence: CASSLRQGVGGELFF. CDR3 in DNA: TGTGCCAGCAGCTTAAGACAGGGGGTGGGCGGGGAGCTGTTTTTT.